These 26 T cell receptor beta chains originate from one sample sequenced in a study of Graves' ophthalmopathy and Graves' hyperthyroidism. Amplified TCR beta CDR3 regions were obtained using RNA transcripts as template. HTBI primers were used in a first-round RT-PCR, which preceded a second-round multiplex PCR. TCRdb reprocessed the multiplex PCR reads with MiXCR, giving one entry per CDR3 protein. Of 660,000 or so distinct CDR3 sequences in the sample, about 41% were seen once. The sequenced sample was peripheral blood. The receptors were gathered from an adult man with Graves' ophthalmopathy.

This clonotype has more than one count but fewer than ten. The chain employs TRBV25-1 and TRBJ1-6; D is perhaps TRBD1 (5 bases). The ends were cut back, 7 bases at V and 8 bases at J, with 15 bases in the middle. Germline CDR1 and CDR2: MGHDK and SYGVNS. The CDR3 length is 14 residues. The CDR3 nucleotides are TGTGCCAGCAAACAAGGAGGGGATGATTCACCCCTCCACTTT. Its protein product is CASKQGGDDSPLHF.

The rearrangement joins TRBV2 to TRBJ2-3; D not certain. CDR1 is SNHLY and CDR2 is FYNNEI in the germline V gene. The CDR3 is 11 residues long. V lost 4 bases and J 9 bases, leaving 8 bases between the germline ends. This chain's CDR3 is CASSVEVTQYF. The CDR3 DNA is TGTGCCAGCAGTGTGGAAGTCACGCAGTATTTT. The full variable domain, with the rest looked up from reference TRBV2 and TRBJ2-3, is EPEVTQTPSHQVTQMGQEVILRCVPISNHLYFYWYRQILGQKVEFLVSFYNNEISEKSEIFDDQFSVERPDGSNFTLKIRSTKLEDSAMYFCASSVEVTQYFGPGTRLTVL.

In this sample, this clonotype turned up many times. The chain uses TRBV7-8 and TRBJ1-5; D unresolved. CDR3 length: 17 amino acids. From germline, CDR1 is SGHVS and CDR2 FQNEAQ. The V and J ends lost 5 bases and 3 bases respectively, with 20 bases between them. The chain's CDR3 is CASSTRGSGRVNQPQHF. The CDR3 nucleotides read TGTGCCAGCAGCACGAGAGGTTCCGGACGGGTCAATCAGCCCCAGCATTTT.

This clonotype was seen many times. V usage is TRBV29-1 and J usage is TRBJ2-5; D tentatively fits TRBD1 or TRBD2 (6 bases each). V was trimmed by 8 bases and J by 5 bases, leaving 18 bases between them. This CDR3 is 13 amino acids long. Germline-derived CDR1 and CDR2 are SQVTM and ANQGSEA. CDR3 amino acids: CSTGGGLGETQYF. CDR3 bases: TGCAGCACCGGAGGGGGATTGGGGGAGACCCAGTACTTC.

The V call is TRBV10-3, the J call TRBJ1-1, with D tentatively TRBD1 (6 bases). V was pared by 4 bases and J by 7 bases, with 19 bases between. This CDR3 region has 15 residues. Per the germline V gene, CDR1 is ENHRY and CDR2 is SYGVKD. The CDR3 DNA follows: TGTGCCATCAGTGGGGGGGCTACAGGATTGGTTGAAGCTTTCTTT. Translating it yields CAISGGATGLVEAFF.

This clonotype was found many times. CDR3 DNA: TGTGCCAGCAGCTTATATCCTCAGGAGACCCAGTACTTC. As protein: CASSLYPQETQYF. The rearrangement joins TRBV7-3 to TRBJ2-5; D call uncertain. V lost 2 bases, J lost 5 bases, and 9 bases lay in between. CDR1 SGHTA and CDR2 FQGTGA come from the germline V gene. CDR3 length equals 13 residues.

This clonotype has a count of ten or more. This sequence joins TRBV20-1 and TRBJ1-2; no clear D gene. Germline V gives CDR1 DFQATT, CDR2 SNEGSKA (reference sequence). CDR3 size: 11 residues. The V end was cut by 6 bases, the J end by 0 bases, with 5 bases between. The CDR3 nucleotides are TGCAGTGCCTGGGCTAACTATGGCTACACCTTC. Translating it yields CSAWANYGYTF.

This chain uses TRBV19 with TRBJ1-5; D call uncertain. This CDR3 contains 12 residues. Looked up from germline, CDR1 is LNHDA and CDR2 is SQIVND (reference sequence). Trimming left V 9 bases short and J 4 bases short, with 10 bases between. For the CDR3, the DNA is TGTGCCAGCCGACCCGATAATCAGCCCCAGCATTTT. It encodes CASRPDNQPQHF.

There are many counts of this clonotype. This chain joins TRBV2 and TRBJ2-7; 13 nucleotides align to TRBD2. The CDR3 runs 15 residues. Trimming removed 2 bases from V and 3 bases from J; junction bases left unmatched: 1. CDR1 SNHLY and CDR2 FYNNEI come from the germline V gene. The CDR3 loop is CASSERTSGGYEQYF. CDR3 sequence (DNA): TGTGCCAGCAGTGAACGGACTAGCGGGGGCTACGAGCAGTACTTC.

Concerning this clonotype: A much more abundant neighbour one base away suggests this may be a read error. V is TRBV14 and J is TRBJ2-7; D remains ambiguous. Germline assignment: CDR1 SGHDN and CDR2 FVKESK. CDR3 size: 13 residues. The DNA for the CDR3 is TGTGCCAGCAGGGACGTCGGGTCCTACGGGCAGTACTTC. This encodes CASRDVGSYGQYF.

The V gene is TRBV15, the J gene TRBJ1-5, with D unresolved. V was trimmed by 6 bases and J by 11 bases, leaving 17 bases between them. The CDR3 has 13 residues. CDR1 LNHNV and CDR2 YYDKDF come from the germline V gene (reference sequence). The DNA of the CDR3 is TGTGCCACCAGGCGGCGCGGGAGTGAGACCCAGCATTTT. It specifies CATRRRGSETQHF.

This clonotype was detected ten times or more. The gene calls are TRBV9 and TRBJ1-1, with D maybe TRBD1 (5 bases). V shed 4 bases and J shed 0 bases, with 13 bases lying between them. CDR1 is SGDLS and CDR2 is YYNGEE in the germline V gene. The CDR3 consists of 15 residues. The DNA of the CDR3 is TGTGCCAGCAGCCCGGCAGGGTTCATGAACACTGAAGCTTTCTTT. Residues: CASSPAGFMNTEAFF.

The V call is TRBV10-3, the J call TRBJ2-3; 9 nucleotides agree with TRBD2. This CDR3 has 14 amino acids. The germline CDR1 and CDR2 sequences are ENHRY and SYGVKD. J gave up 0 bases and V 6 bases, and 1 base lay outside the gene matches. The CDR3 sequence: CAIRLAGSTDTQYF. The CDR3 bases are TGTGCCATCAGGCTAGCGGGGAGCACAGATACGCAGTATTTT.

There are many counts of this clonotype. The chain employs TRBV10-3 and TRBJ1-1, with D tentatively TRBD1 (5 bases). The V gene lost 0 bases and the J gene lost 3 bases, with 8 bases spanning the gap. The CDR3 extends over 14 amino acids. Per germline, CDR1 ENHRY and CDR2 SYGVKD. CDR3 nucleotides: TGTGCCATCAGTGAGTCCCCCAGGGACACTGAAGCTTTCTTT. Its protein is CAISESPRDTEAFF.

The V gene is TRBV7-2, the J gene TRBJ1-2; no definite D call. The germline gives CDR1 SGHTA, CDR2 FQGNSA. The CDR3 is made up of 17 amino acids. Trimming cost V 3 bases and J 2 bases, with 19 bases left between them. CDR3 amino acids: CASSLERLSSLNYGYTF. The CDR3 DNA reads TGTGCCAGCAGCTTGGAAAGGTTGAGTTCTCTCAACTATGGCTACACCTTC.

The table lists this clonotype with many counts. The CDR3 region is CASSVDRGRGGGYTF. The CDR3, as DNA: TGTGCCAGCAGCGTAGACCGCGGCCGGGGAGGAGGCTACACCTTC. The chain is built from TRBV9 and TRBJ1-2; the D is unclear. V was clipped by 0 bases and J by 8 bases, with 17 bases between them. The CDR3 totals 15 residues. Germline V gene data show CDR1 as SGDLS and CDR2 as YYNGEE.

As to this clonotype: A read error is likely, as this CDR3 ends without the conserved phenylalanine or tryptophan. The chain carries TRBV12-3 or TRBV12-4 and TRBJ1-6, with unresolved D. V was trimmed by 3 bases and J by 9 bases, leaving 12 bases between them. This CDR3 has 14 residues. CDR3 region: CASSFREGSSPLHC. CDR3 nucleotide sequence: TGTGCCAGCAGTTTCCGGGAGGGAAGTTCACCCCTCCACTGT.

The rearrangement uses TRBV29-1 and TRBJ1-1; TRBD1 is a possible D gene (5 bases). Trimming removed 8 bases at V and 5 bases at J, with 15 bases between. Germline CDR1 is SQVTM and CDR2 is ANQGSEA. There are 12 residues in the CDR3. The CDR3 region is CSSARDGTEAFF. DNA for the CDR3: TGCAGCAGTGCCAGGGACGGAACTGAAGCTTTCTTT.

This clonotype was counted many times. CDR3 in DNA: TGCGCCAGCAGACCCGGGACAGGGGGTCAGCCCCAGCATTTT. Translating gives CASRPGTGGQPQHF. The chain carries TRBV5-1 and TRBJ1-5, with TRBD1 identical over 11 bases. This CDR3 has 14 amino acids. V shed 5 bases, J shed 6 bases, and the junction held 4 bases outside the gene matches. Germline V gene data show CDR1 as SGHRS and CDR2 as YFSETQ.

This clonotype has ten or more counts. The V gene is TRBV7-3, the J gene TRBJ1-3, with TRBD1 identical over 11 bases. Looked up from germline, CDR1 is SGHTA and CDR2 is FQGTGA. The trim removed 5 bases at V and 4 bases at J, leaving 4 bases unmatched. The CDR3 length is 15 residues. DNA of the CDR3: TGTGCCAGCAGCGCGGACAGGGGGCCCGGAAACACCATATATTTT. This translates into CASSADRGPGNTIYF.

This clonotype was detected a few times. The gene calls are TRBV6-5 and TRBJ2-7, with D unresolved. This CDR3 region has 15 residues. CDR1 is MNHEY and CDR2 is SVGAGI in the germline V gene. The ends were cut back, 2 bases at V and 3 bases at J, with 14 bases in the middle. CDR3 sequence (DNA): TGTGCCAGCAGTTACAGTGAACGGAAACTCTACGAGCAGTACTTC. This gives the protein CASSYSERKLYEQYF.

This clonotype was recorded many times. The rearrangement links TRBV9 to TRBJ2-5; unclear D gene. The germline CDR1 and CDR2 sequences are SGDLS and YYNGEE. CDR3 length: 17 residues. Trimming cost V 0 bases and J 5 bases, with 20 bases left between them. As DNA, the CDR3 is TGTGCCAGCAGCGTAGGAGTTTCGCGACGAAGCGTGGAGACCCAGTACTTC. Residues: CASSVGVSRRSVETQYF.

As for this clonotype: Possible read error: a much larger clone is one base away. The chain has TRBV12-3 or TRBV12-4 and TRBJ1-4; TRBD1 might be the D (5 bases). The V end lost 4 bases, the J end lost 5 bases, and 14 bases lay between the germline ends. The CDR3 sequence is 15 residues long. CDR3 in DNA: TGTGCCAGCAGTTACCCGGACGGGGACAATGAAAAACTGTTTTTT. Translation: CASSYPDGDNEKLFF.

The J gene is TRBJ2-7, the V gene TRBV7-9; 14 nucleotides agree with TRBD2. There are 15 residues in the CDR3. The germline CDR1 and CDR2 sequences are SEHNR and FQNEAQ (reference sequence). With 7 bases clipped from V and 4 bases from J, the junction kept 6 bases outside the gene matches. CDR3 loop: CASMLGLAGEYEQYF. CDR3 DNA sequence: TGTGCCAGCATGTTGGGACTAGCGGGAGAGTACGAGCAGTACTTC.

Ten or more counts support this clonotype. The rearrangement links TRBV7-2 to TRBJ2-5; either TRBD1 or TRBD2 may supply D (5 bases each). Germline CDR1 and CDR2: SGHTA and FQGNSA. Trimming removed 1 base at V and 5 bases at J, with 8 bases between. CDR3 length equals 13 residues. Here the CDR3 DNA reads TGTGCCAGCAGCTTAGGGGGGTCCGAGACCCAGTACTTC. The encoded protein is CASSLGGSETQYF.

This clonotype was seen ten or more times. The chain links TRBV10-3 to TRBJ1-1; TRBD1 agrees at 11 bases. CDR3 length equals 13 residues. CDR1 is ENHRY and CDR2 is SYGVKD in the germline V gene. Trimming at V came to 10 bases and at J to 4 bases, leaving 5 bases not matched to a gene. The CDR3 DNA follows: TGTGCCACGCGAGGGACAGGGGGCACTGAAGCTTTCTTT. Residues: CATRGTGGTEAFF.